Listed below are T cell receptor beta chains from one sample, sequenced in a study of cytomegalovirus exposure and HLA in healthy donors. The table came from immunoSEQ multiplex PCR; TCRdb's copy has only in-frame clones and leaves some out. The sample has a few hundred thousand clones, 75% to 85% seen once; the top ten hold under 8%. Sequencing used PBMCs. The receptors were gathered from a woman aged 60 to 75 in good health and CMV-seropositive. CDR3s include the opening cysteine and the closing phenylalanine or tryptophan. The D gene is left open where the match is weak. The listing skips clone size in some rows; elsewhere it reads once, few, many or a size class.

V,D,size,J,DNA,CDR3
TRBV19,.,once,TRBJ1-3,TGTGCCAGTACCCCCACAGGGTCTGGAAACACCATATATTTT,CASTPTGSGNTIYF
TRBV19,TRBD1,.,TRBJ1-5,TGTGCCAGTAGTATGCAGGGGGGCAATCAGCCCCAGCATTTT,CASSMQGGNQPQHF
TRBV5-5,TRBD1,.,TRBJ1-4,TGTGCCAGCAGCAAACCGGGACAGCTGAATGAAAAACTGTTTTTT,CASSKPGQLNEKLFF
TRBV6-1,.,.,TRBJ1-6,TGTGCCAGCTTCGCGGGTAGCTCCTATAATTCACCCCTCCACTTT,CASFAGSSYNSPLHF
TRBV9,TRBD1,.,TRBJ1-2,TGTGCCAGCAGCTCCCCCTCGGGACAGAGCCACTATGGCTACACCTTC,CASSSPSGQSHYGYTF
TRBV9,.,.,TRBJ1-4,TGTGCCAGCAGCGTGTACAGCCTTCCTAATGAAAAACTGTTTTTT,CASSVYSLPNEKLFF
TRBV4-2,.,.,TRBJ1-5,TGTGCCAGCAGTGTTCCAGGGGATCAGCCCCAGCATTTT,CASSVPGDQPQHF
TRBV13,TRBD1,.,TRBJ2-1,TGTGCCAGCAGCTTAGCGACGACAGGGAGCGGAGTAAATGAGCAGTTCTTC,CASSLATTGSGVNEQFF
TRBV6-6,.,once,TRBJ1-1,TGTGCCAGCAGTTATGGGCGGGGGGCTTGGGCTTTCTTT,CASSYGRGAWAFF
TRBV19,.,few,TRBJ2-1,TGTGCCAGTAGTTCCCTCGGAGATAACTCCTACAATGAGCAGTTCTTC,CASSSLGDNSYNEQFF
TRBV18,TRBD1,.,TRBJ1-2,TGTGCCAGCTCAACAGAACAGGGGGCGCGAGGCTACACCTTC,CASSTEQGARGYTF
TRBV5-1,TRBD2,.,TRBJ2-1,TGCGCCAGCAGCGGAGCGGGAGGATCCTACAATGAGCAGTTCTTC,CASSGAGGSYNEQFF
TRBV6-5,TRBD2,.,TRBJ2-2,TGTGCCAGCAGTTACGGACTAGCGTCCCCCGGGGAGCTGTTTTTT,CASSYGLASPGELFF
TRBV5-1,TRBD1,few,TRBJ2-7,TGCGCCAGCAGCCTTGGACAGGGAGAGAGCGGGCAGTACTTC,CASSLGQGESGQYF
TRBV27,.,.,TRBJ1-2,TGTGCCAGCAGTGTGATCCCTGAGGGTGGCTACACCTTC,CASSVIPEGGYTF
TRBV30,TRBD2,.,TRBJ2-7,TGTGCCTGGAGGAGCGGGAGTTTCTACGAGCAGTACTTC,CAWRSGSFYEQYF
TRBV7-9,.,.,TRBJ1-5,TGTGCCAGCAGCTTTTCGGGGACTGGTCAGCCCCAGCATTTT,CASSFSGTGQPQHF
TRBV6-1,TRBD1,.,TRBJ2-7,TGTGCCAGCAGTGACTCGGACAGGTGGATCTACGAGCAGTACTTC,CASSDSDRWIYEQYF
TRBV11-2,.,.,TRBJ2-6,TGTGCCAGCAGCTTGGGTGCCCGCACGGCGGACGTCCTGACTTTC,CASSLGARTADVLTF
TRBV5-1,TRBD2,once,TRBJ2-3,TGCGCCAGCAGCGTACTAGCGGGAGGGACAGATACGCAGTATTTT,CASSVLAGGTDTQYF
TRBV7-6,.,few,TRBJ2-7,TGTGCCAGCAGCTTATTTTTGGGGGGGCAGACCTTCAGAGAGCAGTACTTC,CASSLFLGGQTFREQYF
TRBV7-9,TRBD2,.,TRBJ2-1,TGTGCCAGCAGCAGCCGGACTAGCGGGACCTTCTACAATGAGCAGTTCTTC,CASSSRTSGTFYNEQFF
TRBV19,TRBD2,few,TRBJ2-1,TGTGCCAGTAGTATCGGGCGGGAGATCAACAATGAGCAGTTCTTC,CASSIGREINNEQFF
TRBV27,.,.,TRBJ2-5,TGTGCCAGCAGCCCCCAGGGCTACGAGACCCAGTACTTC,CASSPQGYETQYF
TRBV29-1,TRBD2,once,TRBJ2-1,TGCAGCGTTGCGGGGGGGACGAGTCCCTACAATGAGCAGTTCTTC,CSVAGGTSPYNEQFF
TRBV10-1,.,.,TRBJ1-2,TGCGCCAGCAGTGATTTCCAGGGCTGGGGCTACACCTTC,CASSDFQGWGYTF
TRBV5-4,TRBD2,.,TRBJ2-1,TGTGCCAGCAGCCCCGGGACTAGCGGGAGGGATGAGCAGTTCTTC,CASSPGTSGRDEQFF
TRBV7-9,TRBD2,.,TRBJ2-1,TGTGCCAGCAGCTTAGCGGGGACTAGCGAGGGGATCAGTGAGCAGTTCTTC,CASSLAGTSEGISEQFF
TRBV5-8,TRBD1,.,TRBJ2-1,TGTGCCAGCAGATCCGACAGGGTCCATGAGCAGTTCTTC,CASRSDRVHEQFF
TRBV7-3,.,.,TRBJ2-7,TGTGCCAGCAGCCGAAGCGCAGCTCCTACCTCCGAGCAGTACTTC,CASSRSAAPTSEQYF
TRBV9,TRBD1,.,TRBJ1-3,TGTGCCAGCAGCGACCCGGGACAGGGAGTGGAAAACACCATATATTTT,CASSDPGQGVENTIYF
TRBV9,.,few,TRBJ2-1,TGTGCCAGCAGCTCTCAGGATTTCGCCCTATCCTACAATGAGCAGTTCTTC,CASSSQDFALSYNEQFF
TRBV10-1,TRBD2,.,TRBJ2-1,TGCGCCAGCAGTGAGTCCTCGGGGGGGGCCAGGAATGAGCAGTTCTTC,CASSESSGGARNEQFF
TRBV5-1,TRBD2,.,TRBJ2-1,TGCGCCAGCAGCGTAGGTAAGGGACTAGCGGGAGAGGAGCAGTTCTTC,CASSVGKGLAGEEQFF
TRBV9,TRBD2,.,TRBJ2-1,TGTGCCAGCAGCGTCCCTGGCGGGAGATACAATGAGCAGTTCTTC,CASSVPGGRYNEQFF
TRBV4-2,.,.,TRBJ2-2,TGTGCCAGCAGCCAACTACTAGCGAACACCGGGGAGCTGTTTTTT,CASSQLLANTGELFF
TRBV11-2,.,.,TRBJ1-1,TGTGCCAGCAGTCCCCTAGCCCTTGAAGCTTTCTTT,CASSPLALEAFF
TRBV19,TRBD1,.,TRBJ1-1,TGTGCCAGTAAACCGGGACAGGGGTCCACTGAAGCTTTCTTT,CASKPGQGSTEAFF
TRBV6-5,.,.,TRBJ1-2,TGTGCCACTCTTGACAGGAATATAAATAACTATGGCTACACCTTC,CATLDRNINNYGYTF
TRBV30,TRBD2,.,TRBJ2-1,TGTGCCTGGACCCGGACTAGCGGGAGTGCCTCCTACAATGAGCAGTTCTTC,CAWTRTSGSASYNEQFF
TRBV28,TRBD2,.,TRBJ2-3,TGTGCCAGCAGAACGCGACGATTCCGACTAGCCCATACGCAGTATTTT,CASRTRRFRLAHTQYF
TRBV9,TRBD2,.,TRBJ2-1,TGTGCCAGCAGCGTAGAGGGCGGGAGGGCGGTTAGGCAGTTCTTC,CASSVEGGRAVRQFF
TRBV4-2,TRBD1,.,TRBJ2-5,TGTGCCAGCAGCCAAGATCGGGGACAGCAAGAGACCCAGTACTTC,CASSQDRGQQETQYF
TRBV6-1,TRBD1,.,TRBJ1-1,TGTGCCAGCAGTACGGACAGGCGGAACACTGAAGCTTTCTTT,CASSTDRRNTEAFF
TRBV29-1,TRBD2,.,TRBJ2-7,TGCAGCGTTCGCTTCAGCGGGAGGGCCTACGAGCAGTACTTC,CSVRFSGRAYEQYF
TRBV10-3,.,.,TRBJ1-3,TGTGCCACATCAACAGGGCCCTCTGGAAACACCATATATTTT,CATSTGPSGNTIYF
TRBV7-8,TRBD1,.,TRBJ2-3,TGTGCCAGCAGCCCCCGGACAGGGGCGAGCACAGATACGCAGTATTTT,CASSPRTGASTDTQYF
TRBV6-5,TRBD1,once,TRBJ1-1,TGTGCCAGCAACAGGGACAGCAACACTGAAGCTTTCTTT,CASNRDSNTEAFF
TRBV5-6,.,.,TRBJ1-1,TGTGCCAGCAGCTTGGGGGGGGGTTCGAACGCTGAAGCTTTCTTT,CASSLGGGSNAEAFF
TRBV30,TRBD1,.,TRBJ2-3,TGTGCCTGGTCCCGACTGGGACAGGGGAGAGATACGCAGTATTTT,CAWSRLGQGRDTQYF
TRBV4-1,TRBD1,.,TRBJ1-2,TGCGCCAGCAGCCAGGGGACAGGGTTTGCCTATGGCTACACCTTC,CASSQGTGFAYGYTF
TRBV6-5,.,.,TRBJ1-1,TGTGCCAGCAGTCCCCCGGGACACGGAACTGAAGCTTTCTTT,CASSPPGHGTEAFF
TRBV6-6,TRBD1,.,TRBJ2-7,TGTGCCAGCAGTCGACAGGGCGCCCTCTACGAGCAGTACTTC,CASSRQGALYEQYF
TRBV30,TRBD1,.,TRBJ2-5,TGTGCCTGGAGTGTAAGGAGGACAGGGGGCGCAGAAGAGACCCAGTACTTC,CAWSVRRTGGAEETQYF
TRBV7-9,.,.,TRBJ1-2,TGTGCCAGCAGCAGTGACATTAACTATGGCTACACCTTC,CASSSDINYGYTF
TRBV19,TRBD1,.,TRBJ1-1,TGTGCCAGTAGTATCCGGGACAGGGGGCAAACTGAAGCTTTCTTT,CASSIRDRGQTEAFF
TRBV10-3,.,.,TRBJ1-1,TGTGCCATCAGTGGAGTTAACACTGAAGCTTTCTTT,CAISGVNTEAFF